This T cell receptor (beta chain) appears in the sequencing data of a study of breast tumors, draining lymph nodes, adjacent tissues. TCRdb analysed the multiplex PCR reads with MiXCR anew, one entry per CDR3 protein. The sample carries 15,000 or so distinct CDR3 sequences, roughly 44% recorded once. Overall study findings and caveats: Tumors had less TCR diversity than lymph nodes, more than nontumor tissue. Data fit most tumor T cells coming from lymph node, expanding in tumor. Data only fit, rather than demonstrated, lymph node origin of most tumor T cells. Tumor and nontumor repertoires were significantly more similar in luminal-like than in basal-like breast cancer.

The V and J ends lost 3 bases and 10 bases, in that order; junction bases with no gene match: 5. Germline V CDR1 and CDR2: SGHTA, FQGNSA. This CDR3 has 13 residues. Details on this clonotype: The antigen is not known.

The J gene is TRBJ1-1, the V gene TRBV7-2, with 10 nucleotides matching TRBD1. This clonotype was sampled from a female donor with breast cancer. Some clones in this sample may be carry-over from other donors' samples. The specimen sequenced was tumor-adjacent breast tissue. The CDR3 DNA is TGTGCCAGCAGCTTTGGGGGGACAGGGGTAGCTTTCTTT. Translation: CASSFGGTGVAFF.